Following are 18 T cell receptor beta chains from one sample sequenced in a study of early T cells in non-severe SARS-CoV-2 infection. In TCRdb, the 5' RACE reads were re-called with MiXCR into one record per CDR3 protein. Here the sample spans around 27,000 distinct CDR3 sequences, around 5.3% being singletons. The material sequenced was whole blood. These receptors were taken from an adult who was a healthcare worker with PCR-confirmed SARS-CoV-2 infection or an uninfected control (not recorded which).

At least ten counts were recorded for this clonotype. The chain couples TRBV2 to TRBJ2-1; TRBD2 agrees at 12 bases. The CDR3 extends over 17 amino acids. The V and J ends lost 8 bases and 0 bases, in that order; junction bases with no gene match: 8. Germline V gives CDR1 SNHLY, CDR2 FYNNEI. Here the CDR3 DNA reads TGTGCCAGCGGGGCTAGCGGGAGGGGCAGCTCCTACAATGAGCAGTTCTTC. Translated: CASGASGRGSSYNEQFF.

This clonotype was counted at least ten times. The rearrangement joins TRBV4-2 to TRBJ2-1, with 11 bases aligning to TRBD2. Trimming took 1 base from V and 10 from J; bases not matched to a gene: 3. The CDR3 contains 14 residues. CDR1 is LGHNA and CDR2 is YNFKEQ in the germline V gene. CDR3: CASSQGLAGWEQFF. CDR3 coding DNA: TGTGCCAGCAGCCAAGGACTAGCGGGATGGGAGCAGTTCTTC.

This clonotype came up many times. The chain carries TRBV20-1 and TRBJ2-7, with TRBD2 matching over 12 bases. The CDR3 is 16 amino acids. Germline V gene data show CDR1 as DFQATT and CDR2 as SNEGSKA (reference sequence). The V segment lost 2 bases and the J segment 5 bases; nucleotides outside the gene matches: 10. This CDR3 reads CSARPRLAGAVHEQYF. The CDR3 region has the DNA TGCAGTGCTAGACCCCGACTAGCGGGAGCCGTTCACGAGCAGTACTTC.

This rearrangement joins TRBV28 to TRBJ1-5, with TRBD1 as a possible D gene (5 bases). This CDR3 is built from 15 residues. Germline V lookup: CDR1 MDHEN, CDR2 SYDVKM. V dropped 2 bases and J dropped 3 bases, with 11 bases sitting between them. The CDR3 spells CASSLGGANNQPQHF. CDR3 in DNA: TGTGCCAGCAGTTTAGGAGGGGCGAACAATCAGCCCCAGCATTTT.

This clonotype occurred many times. The chain couples TRBV19 to TRBJ1-2; possible D gene TRBD1, 5 bases. Germline V gene sequence: CDR1 LNHDA, CDR2 SQIVND (reference sequence). V dropped 5 bases and J dropped 4 bases, with 11 bases sitting between them. The CDR3 extends over 13 amino acids. The CDR3 nucleotides read TGTGCCAGTAGTCCGGGACTGATCTATGGCTACACCTTC. Residues: CASSPGLIYGYTF.

This clonotype has at least ten counts. The genes are TRBV7-9 and TRBJ1-2; 9 bases map to TRBD1. The CDR3 spans 18 residues. The germline gives CDR1 SEHNR, CDR2 FQNEAQ (reference sequence). V dropped 4 bases and J dropped 0; count of bases not matched to a gene: 12. The CDR3 DNA sequence: TGTGCCAGCAGCTCCTGGGCCGGACAGGGGCGAGCTAACTATGGCTACACCTTC. Translating it yields CASSSWAGQGRANYGYTF.

The J gene is TRBJ2-5, the V gene TRBV20-1; tentative D call: TRBD2 (6 bases). The V end lost 6 bases, the J end lost 5 bases, and 25 bases lay between the germline ends. The V gene's germline CDR1 is DFQATT and CDR2 SNEGSKA (reference sequence). The CDR3 sequence is 16 residues long. CDR3 residues: CSATTPRRGVSETQYF. CDR3 DNA: TGCAGTGCCACTACTCCGAGGCGCGGGGTATCGGAGACCCAGTACTTC.

This clonotype ranks as medium-sized (0.01 to 0.1%). The chain combines TRBV18 with TRBJ2-7; either TRBD1 or TRBD2 may supply D (5 bases each). The CDR3 runs 15 residues. CDR1 is KGHSH and CDR2 is LQKENI in the germline V gene. Trimming left V 3 bases short and J 2 bases short, with 14 bases between. The CDR3 coding sequence is TGTGCCAGCTCACCGGTCCTGGGACGAACCTACGAGCAGTACTTC. Translated: CASSPVLGRTYEQYF.

This clonotype was seen ten or more times. The chain carries TRBV7-2 and TRBJ1-1; D not resolved. Germline CDR1 and CDR2: SGHTA and FQGNSA. Trimming left V 1 base short and J 5 bases short, with 8 bases between. This CDR3 is 13 amino acids long. As DNA, the CDR3 is TGTGCCAGCAGCTTAGAATTAGGGACTGAAGCTTTCTTT. As protein: CASSLELGTEAFF.

This clonotype has a count of ten or more. J is TRBJ2-3 and V is TRBV7-9, with D perhaps TRBD1 or TRBD2 (5 bases each). Germline lookup yields CDR1 SEHNR and CDR2 FQNEAQ (reference sequence). There are 14 residues in the CDR3. Trimming removed 0 bases at V and 8 bases at J, with 12 bases between. Here the CDR3 DNA reads TGTGCCAGCAGCTTAGCGGGGGTTGGAGGTACGCAGTATTTT. The encoded protein is CASSLAGVGGTQYF.

This clonotype was seen many times. The gene calls are TRBV7-6 and TRBJ2-3, with 10 bases lining up with TRBD2. V shed 3 bases, J shed 1 base, and the junction held 10 bases outside the gene matches. Per the germline V gene, CDR1 is SGHVS and CDR2 is FNYEAQ. The CDR3 length is 18 residues. DNA for the CDR3: TGTGCCAGCAGCTTTCTAGCGGGAGAAGTCGATGGCACAGATACGCAGTATTTT. Protein sequence: CASSFLAGEVDGTDTQYF. Supplemented by reference TRBV7-6 and TRBJ2-3, the full variable domain reads GAGVSQSPRYKVTKRGQDVALRCDPISGHVSLYWYRQALGQGPEFLTYFNYEAQQDKSGLPNDRFSAERPEGSISTLTIQRTEQRDSAMYRCASSFLAGEVDGTDTQYFGPGTRLTVL.

This clonotype was recorded at least ten times. The chain uses TRBV10-2 and TRBJ2-7; 13 bases agree with TRBD2. V lost 4 bases to trimming and J lost 1 base; unmatched junction nucleotides: 1. CDR3 size: 15 residues. Germline CDR1 WSHSY, CDR2 SAAADI. The CDR3 protein is CASSALAGGSYEQYF. The CDR3 coding sequence is TGCGCCAGCAGTGCACTAGCGGGAGGGTCCTACGAGCAGTACTTC.

This clonotype has at least ten counts. This chain uses TRBV24-1 with TRBJ2-1; TRBD2 matches at 8 bases. CDR1 and CDR2 (germline): KGHDR, SFDVKD. CDR3 length: 15 amino acids. V was pared by 4 bases and J by 2 bases, with 3 bases of the junction left unmatched. The CDR3 DNA sequence: TGTGCCACCAGTGAAGCGGGAGCAGCCTACAATGAGCAGTTCTTC. Protein: CATSEAGAAYNEQFF.

This clonotype came up many times. The genes are TRBV5-5 and TRBJ2-7, with unresolved D. Trimming shortened V by 1 base and J by 2 bases, and 10 bases separated the two germline ends. The CDR3 consists of 14 residues. Germline CDR1 and CDR2: SGHKS and YYEKEE (reference sequence). CDR3 loop: CASSLFRTTYEQYF. Here the CDR3 DNA reads TGTGCCAGCAGCTTGTTCAGGACCACCTACGAGCAGTACTTC.

This clonotype was counted ten times or more. The chain has TRBV20-1 and TRBJ2-1; the match to TRBD2 covers 15 bases. Germline CDR1 DFQATT, CDR2 SNEGSKA (reference sequence). CDR3 length: 14 amino acids. The trim removed 7 bases at V and 6 bases at J, leaving 4 bases unmatched. In DNA, the CDR3 is TGCAGTGGGGGACTAGCGGGAGGTGGCAATGAGCAGTTCTTC. Its protein is CSGGLAGGGNEQFF.

This clonotype showed up many times. V is TRBV7-6 and J is TRBJ2-2, with TRBD2 matching 11 bases. The CDR3 consists of 17 residues. Germline-derived CDR1 and CDR2 are SGHVS and FNYEAQ. V was clipped by 5 bases and J by 5 bases; unmatched bases: 10. The CDR3 DNA reads TGTGCCAGCAGCCCTACCCACCGGACTAGCGGGACCGGGGAGCTGTTTTTT. This codes for CASSPTHRTSGTGELFF.

This clonotype was seen a handful of times. The chain is built from TRBV12-3 or TRBV12-4 and TRBJ1-2; tentative D call: TRBD1 (5 bases). The CDR3 spans 15 residues. The germline V and J ends were trimmed by 7 bases and 2 bases, with 17 bases remaining between them. CDR3 nucleotide sequence: TGTGCCAGCACCCGACCGGGACTTCAGAACTATGGCTACACCTTC. Translation gives CASTRPGLQNYGYTF.

This clonotype was counted ten times or more. The V and J genes are TRBV4-2 and TRBJ1-1; D unclear. The CDR3 is made up of 15 amino acids. Germline CDR1 LGHNA, CDR2 YNFKEQ. The V end was cut by 0 bases, the J end by 3 bases, with 11 bases between. The CDR3 DNA is TGTGCCAGCAGCCAAGATAGGGCTCCGGACACTGAAGCTTTCTTT. It yields the protein CASSQDRAPDTEAFF.